These T cell receptor beta chains were read from a single sample in a study of T cell responses to AZD1222 COVID-19 vaccine. The data were produced by immunoSEQ multiplex PCR, yet TCRdb's version contains in-frame clones alone and is incomplete. Of about 120,000 clones in the sample, roughly nine tenths are singletons; the top ten hold just under 10%. Sequenced material: peripheral blood, taken on day 0 of AZD1222 vaccination. Receptors originate from an adult in good health. Both conserved end residues are part of each CDR3. A D gene is named only where the DNA matches it firmly. Clone size appears in some rows only: once, few, many, or a class for an expanded clone.

abundance: -
j_gene: TRBJ2-7
d_gene: -
len: 14
v_gene: TRBV6-1
CDR3nt: TGTGCCAGCAGTGAGGGGGGGCCCCCCTACGAGCAGTACTTC
CDR3aa: CASSEGGPPYEQYF

abundance: -
j_gene: TRBJ2-7
d_gene: -
len: 15
v_gene: TRBV28
CDR3nt: TGTGCCAGCACCGGTAGGCGGGGGCCGACCTACGAGCAGTACTTC
CDR3aa: CASTGRRGPTYEQYF

abundance: -
j_gene: TRBJ1-1
d_gene: -
len: 13
v_gene: TRBV29-1
CDR3nt: TGCAGCGTTGGAGATAATCGCGGGACTGAAGCTTTCTTT
CDR3aa: CSVGDNRGTEAFF

abundance: -
j_gene: TRBJ2-2
d_gene: -
len: 15
v_gene: TRBV7-6
CDR3nt: TGTGCCAGCAGCTTAGAGCTGACTAGTGCCGGGGAGCTGTTTTTT
CDR3aa: CASSLELTSAGELFF

abundance: -
j_gene: TRBJ2-1
d_gene: TRBD2
len: 17
v_gene: TRBV11-2
CDR3nt: TGTGCCAGCAGCTTAGATCGAGCTAGCGGGAGTAAGAATGAGCAGTTCTTC
CDR3aa: CASSLDRASGSKNEQFF

abundance: -
j_gene: TRBJ1-2
d_gene: TRBD1
len: 16
v_gene: TRBV6-2/TRBV6-3
CDR3nt: TGTGCCAGCAGTTACATAGGGGGCCTAGATCCCTATGGCTACACCTTC
CDR3aa: CASSYIGGLDPYGYTF

abundance: -
j_gene: TRBJ1-5
d_gene: -
len: 14
v_gene: TRBV2
CDR3nt: TGTGCCAGCAGTGGAACGGTGGGCAATCAGCCCCAGCATTTT
CDR3aa: CASSGTVGNQPQHF

abundance: -
j_gene: TRBJ2-7
d_gene: -
len: 16
v_gene: TRBV21-1
CDR3nt: TGTGCCAGCAATGTTGAGAAACACTATAGCTCCTACGAGCAGTACTTC
CDR3aa: CASNVEKHYSSYEQYF

abundance: -
j_gene: TRBJ2-5
d_gene: TRBD2
len: 14
v_gene: TRBV7-2
CDR3nt: TGTGCCAGCAGCGACCGCAACGGGAGGCAGACCCAGTACTTC
CDR3aa: CASSDRNGRQTQYF

abundance: -
j_gene: TRBJ1-5
d_gene: TRBD1
len: 19
v_gene: TRBV19
CDR3nt: TGTGCCAGTAGTAGGCCCCTGCGGGACAGAGCTTATAGCAATCAGCCCCAGCATTTT
CDR3aa: CASSRPLRDRAYSNQPQHF

abundance: -
j_gene: TRBJ2-1
d_gene: -
len: 14
v_gene: TRBV9
CDR3nt: TGTGCCAGCGACTTCGCAGGTTTCGGGGGTGAGCAGTTCTTC
CDR3aa: CASDFAGFGGEQFF

abundance: -
j_gene: TRBJ2-1
d_gene: -
len: 15
v_gene: TRBV7-3
CDR3nt: TGTGCCAGCAGCCCGAGCGGAAGCTCCTACAATGAGCAGTTCTTC
CDR3aa: CASSPSGSSYNEQFF

abundance: -
j_gene: TRBJ1-5
d_gene: -
len: 15
v_gene: TRBV2
CDR3nt: TGTGCCAGCAGTGAAGAGCACGGAGGGAATCAGCCCCAGCATTTT
CDR3aa: CASSEEHGGNQPQHF

abundance: -
j_gene: TRBJ2-2
d_gene: -
len: 18
v_gene: TRBV7-8
CDR3nt: TGTGCCAGCAGCTTAAAACGTAGCGTAAACGGGAAAACCGGGGAGCTGTTTTTT
CDR3aa: CASSLKRSVNGKTGELFF

abundance: -
j_gene: TRBJ2-5
d_gene: TRBD2
len: 19
v_gene: TRBV27
CDR3nt: TGTGCCAGCAGTTTACCTCCGGGGGGGAACGATAACCTAGGAGAGACCCAGTACTTC
CDR3aa: CASSLPPGGNDNLGETQYF

abundance: -
j_gene: TRBJ2-7
d_gene: TRBD1
len: 15
v_gene: TRBV6-1
CDR3nt: TGTGCCAGCAGTGAAGCCGGGACAGGGGGCTACGAGCAGTACTTC
CDR3aa: CASSEAGTGGYEQYF

abundance: -
j_gene: TRBJ2-7
d_gene: TRBD2
len: 16
v_gene: TRBV28
CDR3nt: TGTGCCAGCAGTCTACCCCTAGCGGGAGTCCCGTACGAGCAGTACTTC
CDR3aa: CASSLPLAGVPYEQYF

abundance: -
j_gene: TRBJ2-7
d_gene: -
len: 14
v_gene: TRBV5-1
CDR3nt: TGCGCCAGCAGCTTGGGTGGGACTTCCCTCGAGCAGTACTTC
CDR3aa: CASSLGGTSLEQYF

abundance: -
j_gene: TRBJ2-7
d_gene: TRBD1
len: 12
v_gene: TRBV12-3/TRBV12-4
CDR3nt: TGTGCCAGCAGGGATCACAGGGGCCAGCAGTACTTC
CDR3aa: CASRDHRGQQYF

abundance: few
j_gene: TRBJ2-7
d_gene: -
len: 13
v_gene: TRBV27
CDR3nt: TGTGCCAGCAGCCGGGACTCCTACTACGAGCAGTACTTC
CDR3aa: CASSRDSYYEQYF

abundance: once
j_gene: TRBJ1-5
d_gene: TRBD1
len: 17
v_gene: TRBV10-2
CDR3nt: TGCGCCAGCAGTGACCCTGAAGACAGGGGGAGCAATCAGCCCCAGCATTTT
CDR3aa: CASSDPEDRGSNQPQHF

abundance: -
j_gene: TRBJ2-6
d_gene: -
len: 14
v_gene: TRBV7-2
CDR3nt: TGTGCCAGCAGCCGTGGCTCTGGGGCCAACGTCCTGACTTTC
CDR3aa: CASSRGSGANVLTF

abundance: -
j_gene: TRBJ1-3
d_gene: -
len: 13
v_gene: TRBV30
CDR3nt: TGTGCCTGGAGCCCCGGGGCTGGAAACACCATATATTTT
CDR3aa: CAWSPGAGNTIYF

abundance: -
j_gene: TRBJ2-5
d_gene: TRBD2
len: 17
v_gene: TRBV7-8
CDR3nt: TGTGCCAGCAGCTTAGTCCCAACTAGCGGGAGGATAGAGACCCAGTACTTC
CDR3aa: CASSLVPTSGRIETQYF

abundance: -
j_gene: TRBJ2-7
d_gene: TRBD1
len: 14
v_gene: TRBV13
CDR3nt: TGTGCCAGCAGCTTGACAGGGGGCGCGTACGAGCAGTACTTC
CDR3aa: CASSLTGGAYEQYF

abundance: few
j_gene: TRBJ1-2
d_gene: TRBD1
len: 16
v_gene: TRBV4-2
CDR3nt: TGTGCCAGCAGCCAGAAGGACAGGGGGCAGATCTATGGCTACACCTTC
CDR3aa: CASSQKDRGQIYGYTF

abundance: -
j_gene: TRBJ2-2
d_gene: -
len: 15
v_gene: TRBV5-6
CDR3nt: TGTGCCAGCAGCTTGGCTGGGCGAGGCACCGGGGAGCTGTTTTTT
CDR3aa: CASSLAGRGTGELFF

abundance: -
j_gene: TRBJ2-3
d_gene: -
len: 13
v_gene: TRBV29-1
CDR3nt: TGCAGCGTTGGGGCAGGGGAAGCAGATACGCAGTATTTT
CDR3aa: CSVGAGEADTQYF

abundance: few
j_gene: TRBJ2-7
d_gene: -
len: 13
v_gene: TRBV4-1
CDR3nt: TGCGCCAGCAGCGAGAGAGGGGGGTACGAGCAGTACTTC
CDR3aa: CASSERGGYEQYF

abundance: once
j_gene: TRBJ2-1
d_gene: -
len: 14
v_gene: TRBV5-1
CDR3nt: TGCGCCAGCAGCTCCGGGACCTTACAGAATGAGCAGTTCTTC
CDR3aa: CASSSGTLQNEQFF

abundance: -
j_gene: TRBJ1-2
d_gene: TRBD1
len: 17
v_gene: TRBV6-6
CDR3nt: TGTGCCAGCAGTCCTAGGGCCGGGACAGGGGGCAACTATGGCTACACCTTC
CDR3aa: CASSPRAGTGGNYGYTF